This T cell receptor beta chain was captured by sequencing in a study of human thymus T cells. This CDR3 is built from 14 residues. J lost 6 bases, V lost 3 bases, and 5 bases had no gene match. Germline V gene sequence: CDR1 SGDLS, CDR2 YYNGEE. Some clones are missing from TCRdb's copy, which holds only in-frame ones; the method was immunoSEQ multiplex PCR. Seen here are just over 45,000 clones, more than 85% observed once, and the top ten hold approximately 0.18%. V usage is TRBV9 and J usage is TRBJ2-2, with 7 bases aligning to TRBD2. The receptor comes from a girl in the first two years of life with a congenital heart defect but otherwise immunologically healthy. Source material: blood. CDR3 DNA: TGTGCCAGCAGCGACCCCCGGGGGGCCGGGGAGCTGTTTTTT. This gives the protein CASSDPRGAGELFF.